This T cell receptor (beta chain) derives from a study of blood T cell repertoires in COVID-19. Losses at the gene ends were 6 bases for V and 3 bases for J; bases not matched to a gene: 8. Germline loops: CDR1 MDHEN, CDR2 SYDVKM. This CDR3 has 17 residues. Sequencing used immunoSEQ multiplex PCR; TCRdb keeps in-frame clones, though not all of them. The table includes 200,000 or so clones, less than 90% detected once. This clone occurred a few times. The sample was peripheral blood. V is TRBV28 and J is TRBJ1-4; 12 nucleotides agree with TRBD1. This clonotype originated in a human donor in a cohort sampled during active COVID-19. For the CDR3, the DNA is TGTGCCAGCAGACCTGGGACAGGGGGCCGGGCTAATGAAAAACTGTTTTTT. This sequence encodes CASRPGTGGRANEKLFF. Full variable domain (rest looked up from reference TRBV28 and TRBJ1-4): DVKVTQSSRYLVKRTGEKVFLECVQDMDHENMFWYRQDPGLGLRLIYFSYDVKMKEKGDIPEGYSVSREKKERFSLILESASTNQTSMYLCASRPGTGGRANEKLFFGSGTQLSVL.